This TCR beta chain was sequenced in a study of shared clonotypes between healthy human individuals. The wider study: The study used three CD4 naive, three CD4 memory, two CD8 naive and one CD8 memory plate per donor.

The authors loaded 150 to 250 ng DNA, tens of thousands of T cell genomes, into sorted-subset replicate PCRs. Here immunoSEQ multiplex PCR was the method, and the copy in TCRdb shows in-frame clones only, minus some. This sample carries about 2.1 million clones, about 94% of them seen once, and the ten largest clones take under 2%. Naive CD8 cells lacked CD45RO and underwent positive selection for CCR7, leaving out terminally differentiated effector memory CD45RA+ cells. This clone was observed a single time. Its antigen is not identified. In the same sample, other DNA sequences code for this CDR3. V gave up 0 bases and J gave up 7 bases; unmatched junction bases: 3. This CDR3 is 14 amino acids long. The germline CDR1 and CDR2 sequences are MNHEY and SVGAGI. Study-wide results and limits: Naive CD4 clonotype sharing across a handful of donors was roughly 5%.

This chain links TRBV6-5 with TRBJ2-1; 7 positions match TRBD1. This TCR derives from a man between 18 and 35 years old in good health. Some clones in this sample may be carry-over from other donors' samples. Input material: naive CD8+ T cells from PBMCs. The CDR3 bases are TGTGCCAGCAGTTACTCGGGCAGGGGGAATGAGCAGTTCTTC. It encodes CASSYSGRGNEQFF.